Listed below are T cell receptor beta chains from one sample, sequenced in a study of cytomegalovirus exposure and HLA in healthy donors. Here immunoSEQ multiplex PCR was the method, and the copy in TCRdb shows in-frame clones only, minus some. The sample contains about 160,000 clones, around three quarters of which appear only once. Sequenced input: PBMCs. The receptor set was obtained from a woman between 35 and 50 years old in good health and CMV-seronegative. The CDR3 runs from the conserved cysteine through the conserved F or W. The D gene is left open where the match is weak. Rows may omit the clone size; those that give it use once, few, many or a size class.

J	D	size	V	DNA	CDR3
TRBJ2-1	TRBD2	.	TRBV6-1	TGTGCCAGCAGGGAGGAGGGAGGGGCTGAGCAGTTCTTC	CASREEGGAEQFF
TRBJ2-2	TRBD1	.	TRBV9	TGTGCCAGCAGCGTGTCCCGGACAGGTTTCACCGGGGAGCTGTTTTTT	CASSVSRTGFTGELFF
TRBJ1-3	TRBD1	.	TRBV7-6	TGTGCCAGCAGCTTAGTAGCCAGGGGGTCTGGAAACACCATATATTTT	CASSLVARGSGNTIYF
TRBJ2-5	.	.	TRBV5-6	TGTGCCAGCAGCTTGGGGGGACATCCGAAGACCCAGTACTTC	CASSLGGHPKTQYF
TRBJ2-1	TRBD2	once	TRBV5-1	TGCGCCAGCAGCCTCAACCCCGGGACTAGCGGCTACAATGAGCAGTTCTTC	CASSLNPGTSGYNEQFF
TRBJ2-3	.	.	TRBV7-8	TGTGCCAGCAGCTCCGGAGCCTCCTTAAGCACAGATACGCAGTATTTT	CASSSGASLSTDTQYF
TRBJ1-2	.	once	TRBV28	TGTGCCAGCAGTTTTTCGTCCAGGGACAATGGCTACACCTTC	CASSFSSRDNGYTF
TRBJ2-7	.	few	TRBV28	TGTGCCAGCAGTTCCTCCGGACTCACCTACGAGCAGTACTTC	CASSSSGLTYEQYF
TRBJ1-3	.	.	TRBV7-9	TGTGCCAGCAGCTTAGGCGGGGTACCGCCTGGAAACACCATATATTTT	CASSLGGVPPGNTIYF
TRBJ1-1	.	few	TRBV30	TGTGCCTGGAGTGTACTCGACCGGGACACTGAAGCTTTCTTT	CAWSVLDRDTEAFF
TRBJ2-1	TRBD2	.	TRBV9	TGTGCCAGCAGCCGGGGACTAGCACCGGGGGGTGAGCAGTTCTTC	CASSRGLAPGGEQFF
TRBJ1-1	.	.	TRBV6-1	TGTGCCAGCAGGGGGGGTGCCATAAGGGACACTGAAGCTTTCTTT	CASRGGAIRDTEAFF
TRBJ1-1	.	.	TRBV2	TGTGCCAGCAGTACGGACACGAACACTGAAGCTTTCTTT	CASSTDTNTEAFF
TRBJ2-1	.	.	TRBV9	TGTGCCAGCAGCGTAGGTAGTATAAGCCATGAGCAGTTCTTC	CASSVGSISHEQFF
TRBJ1-1	.	.	TRBV20-1	TGCAGTGCTATACAGGGAAAGGAAACTTTCTTT	CSAIQGKETFF
TRBJ2-1	.	.	TRBV9	TGTGCCAGCAGCGTAGCGGGAGTATTAGATGAGCAGTTCTTC	CASSVAGVLDEQFF
TRBJ1-5	.	.	TRBV4-2	TGTGCCAGCAGCCAAGACCCAGGGCTCAGCAATCAGCCCCAGCATTTT	CASSQDPGLSNQPQHF
TRBJ1-2	TRBD1	.	TRBV27	TGTGCCAGCAGTTTATGGACAGGGGATGGCTACACCTTC	CASSLWTGDGYTF
TRBJ1-1	TRBD1	.	TRBV9	TGTGCCAGCAGCGCTACCGACAGGGGAGGAGGTAGGGGGAACACTGAAGCTTTCTTT	CASSATDRGGGRGNTEAFF
TRBJ2-3	TRBD1	.	TRBV7-9	TGTGCCATCGGGCCGGGACAGAACACAGATACGCAGTATTTT	CAIGPGQNTDTQYF
TRBJ1-2	.	.	TRBV6-5	TGTGCCAGCAGTTACTCGGGGCAGGCCGGGGGTGGCTACACCTTC	CASSYSGQAGGGYTF
TRBJ2-7	.	.	TRBV30	TGTGCCTGGAATAGGAGTGCCTTTTCCGAGCAGTACTTC	CAWNRSAFSEQYF
TRBJ2-2	TRBD2	few	TRBV7-2	TGTGCCAGCAGCTGGACTAGCGTGAACACCGGGGAGCTGTTTTTT	CASSWTSVNTGELFF
TRBJ2-1	.	.	TRBV6-1	TGTGCCAGCAGTGAAACGGGGACTCTCGCCCCTTACAATGAGCAGTTCTTC	CASSETGTLAPYNEQFF
TRBJ1-5	.	.	TRBV27	TGTGCCAGCAGTAAAGACACGGGAAGCACCCAGCATTTT	CASSKDTGSTQHF
TRBJ1-1	.	once	TRBV18	TGTGCCACCCTTAATCTAAGGGGCGCTGAAGCTTTCTTT	CATLNLRGAEAFF
TRBJ1-2	TRBD1	.	TRBV6-6	TGTGCCAGCAGATCTGGACAGGATAACTATGGCTACACCTTC	CASRSGQDNYGYTF
TRBJ2-4	.	.	TRBV27	TGTGCCAGCAGTTTCCCAGAAGCGGGAGCCAAAAACATTCAGTACTTC	CASSFPEAGAKNIQYF
TRBJ2-3	.	.	TRBV29-1	TGCAGCGGCGGGGGCCCTAGCACAGATACGCAGTATTTT	CSGGGPSTDTQYF
TRBJ2-1	TRBD2	few	TRBV5-1	TGCGCCAGCAGCTTGGCCGGGACTAGCGGAGACAATGAGCAGTTCTTC	CASSLAGTSGDNEQFF
TRBJ2-2	.	few	TRBV6-5	TGTGCCAGCAGTCGCCGCGCCGGGGAGCTGTTTTTT	CASSRRAGELFF
TRBJ1-2	.	.	TRBV6-1	TGTGCCGGGCGGGAGGGGAAAAGTAACCCTGGCTACACCTTC	CAGREGKSNPGYTF
TRBJ2-3	.	.	TRBV6-5	TGTGCCAGCAGCCCGACTTTGGGTAGCACAGATACGCAGTATTTT	CASSPTLGSTDTQYF
TRBJ2-5	TRBD1	.	TRBV5-1	TGCGCCAGCAGCTTCGGGACAGCCACTCAAGAGACCCAGTACTTC	CASSFGTATQETQYF
TRBJ1-2	.	.	TRBV5-1	TGCGCCAGCAGCGTGGGATCGGGAGGCGGCTACACCTTC	CASSVGSGGGYTF
TRBJ2-1	TRBD2	.	TRBV6-6	TGTGCCAGCTGGACTAGCGGGAACAATGAGCAGTTCTTC	CASWTSGNNEQFF
TRBJ1-2	.	.	TRBV7-9	TGTGCCAGCAGCTTCGGACAGAACTATGGCTACACCTTC	CASSFGQNYGYTF
TRBJ1-2	.	once	TRBV28	TGTGCCACCCCATCCCCAAAGGGAGGTGGCTACACCTTC	CATPSPKGGGYTF
TRBJ2-3	TRBD2	.	TRBV19	TGTGCCAGTAGTACCCCACTAGCGGGAGGTCTAGATACGCAGTATTTT	CASSTPLAGGLDTQYF
TRBJ2-1	TRBD2	.	TRBV27	TGTGCCAGCAGTTCTCGGACTAGCGTCAGGAATGAGCAGTTCTTC	CASSSRTSVRNEQFF
TRBJ2-3	TRBD1	.	TRBV9	TGTGCCAGCAGCGTAGAGAACAGGGGCATAGGAGATACGCAGTATTTT	CASSVENRGIGDTQYF